The rows below give T cell receptor beta chains drawn from one sample of a study of blood T cells in healthy people across ages. TCRdb redid the calling of the 5' RACE reads with MiXCR, one entry per CDR3 protein. The data contain fewer than 800,000 distinct CDR3 sequences, 20% to 30% of them singletons. In addition, the sample was reused for a study of T cells of mothers and their children.

The sequencing sample was made of blood. The receptor source for this set is a boy younger than 18 in good health. Each CDR3 is given with its conserved first and last residue. Each record gives: V gene, D gene, clone size, J gene, CDR3 protein, CDR3 DNA. The D gene is left open where the match is weak. The listing skips clone size in some rows; elsewhere it reads once, few, many or a size class.

TRBV29-1	NA	few	TRBJ2-7	CSVEVGYEQYF	TGCAGCGTTGAAGTGGGCTACGAGCAGTACTTC
TRBV5-1	NA	NA	TRBJ1-1	CASSLSAAAITEAFF	TGCGCCAGCAGCCTCTCGGCCGCGGCAATCACTGAAGCTTTCTTT
TRBV3-1	NA	few	TRBJ2-5	CASSQDGSRATQETQYF	TGTGCCAGCAGCCAAGATGGGAGCCGGGCCACGCAAGAGACCCAGTACTTC
TRBV20-1	NA	few	TRBJ1-1	CSATEGTFPQPGATEAFF	TGCAGTGCAACCGAAGGGACGTTTCCCCAACCCGGGGCAACTGAAGCTTTCTTT
TRBV28	TRBD1	NA	TRBJ2-3	CASSFPGTGRADTQYF	TGTGCCAGCAGTTTTCCGGGGACAGGACGGGCGGATACGCAGTATTTT
TRBV20-1	NA	few	TRBJ2-3	CSARDGRLSRTDTQYF	TGCAGTGCACGAGACGGCCGGCTTAGCCGCACAGATACGCAGTATTTT
TRBV11-2	TRBD2	NA	TRBJ2-5	CASSLRRVAGGLTSGETQYF	TGTGCCAGCAGCTTACGTCGGGTAGCGGGGGGGCTCACCTCGGGAGAGACCCAGTACTTC
TRBV25-1	NA	few	TRBJ1-5	CASSEAGADNQPQHF	TGTGCCAGCAGTGAGGCTGGGGCAGACAATCAGCCCCAGCATTTT
TRBV6-1	NA	NA	TRBJ1-1	CASSAGWGFEAFF	TGTGCCAGCAGCGCTGGATGGGGGTTTGAAGCTTTCTTT
TRBV20-1	NA	many	TRBJ1-4	CSAMAGDEKLFF	TGCAGTGCAATGGCAGGGGATGAAAAACTGTTTTTT
TRBV7-9	TRBD1	few	TRBJ2-5	CASSWATGALETQYF	TGTGCCAGCAGCTGGGCGACAGGGGCCCTAGAGACCCAGTACTTC
TRBV6-5	TRBD1	few	TRBJ2-7	CASSLNRGSEQYF	TGTGCCAGCAGTTTAAACAGGGGGAGCGAGCAGTACTTC
TRBV7-9	TRBD1	few	TRBJ1-2	CASSLAGSTGGYGYTF	TGTGCCAGCAGCTTAGCGGGATCGACAGGGGGCTATGGCTACACCTTC
TRBV20-1	NA	NA	TRBJ2-5	CSARDHGDLQETQYF	TGCAGTGCTAGAGATCACGGGGACTTACAAGAGACCCAGTACTTC
TRBV28	NA	few	TRBJ2-7	CASSLVQDLSYEQYF	TGTGCCAGCAGTTTAGTCCAGGACCTTTCCTACGAGCAGTACTTC
TRBV29-1	NA	NA	TRBJ2-3	CSVVRGNTDTQYF	TGCAGCGTGGTGAGGGGTAACACAGATACGCAGTATTTT
TRBV4-3	NA	NA	TRBJ1-2	CASSQERGHYGYTF	TGCGCCAGCAGCCAAGAACGGGGCCACTATGGCTACACCTTC
TRBV29-1	TRBD2	few	TRBJ2-3	CSVEGGLAGAVDTQYF	TGCAGCGTTGAAGGCGGACTAGCGGGGGCCGTAGATACGCAGTATTTT
TRBV24-1	TRBD2	few	TRBJ2-1	CATSDAGGYNEQFF	TGTGCCACCAGTGACGCGGGAGGGTACAATGAGCAGTTCTTC
TRBV12-5	TRBD2	NA	TRBJ2-7	CASGLPRTSETYEQYF	TGTGCTAGTGGTTTGCCAAGGACTAGCGAGACCTACGAGCAGTACTTC
TRBV11-3	NA	NA	TRBJ2-5	CASRNPAITETQYF	TGTGCCAGCAGAAACCCGGCCATCACTGAGACCCAGTACTTC
TRBV5-1	NA	few	TRBJ2-5	CASSFVSRDSPGWETQYF	TGCGCCAGCAGCTTCGTTAGCCGGGACTCACCCGGATGGGAGACCCAGTACTTC
TRBV27	NA	NA	TRBJ2-7	CASSSSDSSYEQYF	TGTGCCAGCAGTTCAAGCGACTCCTCCTACGAGCAGTACTTC
TRBV7-9	NA	NA	TRBJ2-3	CASRLATDTQYF	TGTGCCAGCAGACTAGCAACAGATACGCAGTATTTT
TRBV7-3	TRBD2	NA	TRBJ2-1	CASSLGAGVDVFF	TGTGCCAGCAGCTTAGGGGCGGGGGTGGATGTATTCTTC
TRBV6-5	NA	few	TRBJ2-5	CASSPSWVETQYF	TGTGCCAGCAGTCCTTCTTGGGTGGAGACCCAGTACTTC
TRBV2	NA	NA	TRBJ2-2	CASGGENTGELFF	TGTGCCAGCGGTGGGGAGAACACCGGGGAGCTGTTTTTT
TRBV5-1	TRBD2	many	TRBJ2-5	CASSARGEPQETQYF	TGCGCCAGCAGCGCACGGGGGGAGCCTCAAGAGACCCAGTACTTC
TRBV7-2	NA	NA	TRBJ1-2	CASSSTGYNYGYTF	TGTGCCAGCAGCTCGACAGGTTATAACTATGGCTACACCTTC
TRBV10-3	TRBD1	NA	TRBJ2-7	CAISPLGVRGKTGEQYF	TGTGCCATCAGTCCACTGGGAGTCAGGGGGAAAACGGGGGAGCAGTACTTC
TRBV3-1	NA	few	TRBJ2-3	CASSQEGVGGYTDTQYF	TGTGCCAGCAGCCAAGAAGGTGTAGGGGGGTACACAGATACGCAGTATTTT